Below, 29 T cell receptor beta chains from the same sample are listed, as sequenced in a study of T cell repertoires in cytomegalovirus infection. TCRdb used MiXCR to reprocess the reads, holding one entry per CDR3 protein. The sample lists over 150,000 distinct CDR3 sequences, roughly an eighth occurring once. The sample consisted of PBMCs. These receptors were obtained from a human donor in good health (CMV status not recorded). Some clones in this sample may be carry-over from other donors' samples.

To note about this clonotype: A much bigger clone sits one base away, suggesting this may be a read error. Lacking the conserved final phenylalanine or tryptophan, this CDR3 likely reflects a read error. The chain joins TRBV10-3 to TRBJ1-1, with D possibly being TRBD1 (6 bases). The CDR3 loop spans 15 amino acids. Looked up from germline, CDR1 is ENHRY and CDR2 is SYGVKD. V lost 6 bases and J 3 bases, leaving 17 bases between the germline ends. The CDR3 DNA reads TGTGCCATCAGCCAGGGAGGGGGGGGGTACACTGAAGCTTTCATT. Amino acid sequence: CAISQGGGGYTEAFI.

This clonotype was seen a handful of times. The chain employs TRBV18 and TRBJ2-5; D may be TRBD2 (5 bases). CDR1 is KGHSH, CDR2 LQKENI, per germline. V was trimmed by 0 bases and J by 4 bases, leaving 18 bases between them. The CDR3 covers 17 residues. The CDR3 bases are TGTGCCAGCTCACCACCGAGTAGGCTCCCGGCGGGAGAGACCCAGTACTTC. Translation gives CASSPPSRLPAGETQYF.

The table lists this clonotype with many counts. This chain links TRBV6-6 with TRBJ2-7, with D uncertain. Germline CDR1 reads MNHNY; CDR2 reads SVGAGI (reference sequence). V lost 2 bases and J lost 3, with 2 bases in between. The CDR3 runs to 11 residues. The CDR3 reads CASSYNYEQYF. CDR3 sequence (DNA): TGTGCCAGCAGTTACAACTACGAGCAGTACTTC.

The V and J genes are TRBV12-3 or TRBV12-4 and TRBJ1-6, with D hard to call. V was shortened by 5 bases and J by 9 bases, with 14 bases between the two germline ends. The CDR3 loop spans 14 amino acids. CDR3: CASSTGRVGSPLHF. DNA of the CDR3: TGTGCCAGCAGTACCGGACGGGTGGGTTCACCCCTCCACTTT.

The rearrangement joins TRBV19 to TRBJ2-7; D is undetermined. The CDR3 spans 13 residues. Trimming took off 4 bases at V and 2 bases at J, with 9 bases between the two ends. Germline CDR1 is LNHDA and CDR2 is SQIVND (reference sequence). CDR3 region: CASSTTITYEQYF. The CDR3, as DNA: TGTGCCAGTAGTACTACAATTACCTACGAGCAGTACTTC.

The chain couples TRBV28 to TRBJ2-7; 7 bases are shared with TRBD2. Trimming cost V 7 bases and J 7 bases; bases outside gene matches: 16. The germline CDR1 and CDR2 sequences are MDHEN and SYDVKM. This CDR3 has 15 amino acids. CDR3 residues: CASIKTGTMLREQYF. Here the CDR3 DNA reads TGTGCCAGCATCAAAACCGGGACTATGCTTCGGGAGCAGTACTTC.

This clonotype was counted only a few times. This chain joins TRBV28 and TRBJ2-3; TRBD2 aligns across 15 bases. The V segment lost 7 bases and the J segment 5 bases; nucleotides outside the gene matches: 19. Germline CDR1 and CDR2: MDHEN and SYDVKM. This CDR3 has 20 residues. CDR3 sequence reads: CASNAPGTSGRQGHRDTQYF. The DNA for the CDR3 is TGTGCCAGCAATGCTCCCGGGACTAGCGGGAGGCAGGGGCACAGAGATACGCAGTATTTT.

The V call is TRBV19, the J call TRBJ1-6; 7 bases are shared with TRBD1. Germline assignment: CDR1 LNHDA and CDR2 SQIVND (reference sequence). There are 14 residues in the CDR3. V lost 5 bases and J lost 14; bases outside the gene matches: 12. Here the CDR3 reads CASSLQGDGVTLHF. The CDR3 DNA sequence: TGTGCCAGTAGTCTCCAGGGGGATGGGGTGACCCTCCACTTT.

This clonotype was detected many times. The V gene is TRBV5-1, the J gene TRBJ2-1; 15 positions agree with TRBD2. The germline V gene encodes CDR1 SGHRS and CDR2 YFSETQ. CDR3 size: 17 residues. J was trimmed by 5 bases and V by 3 bases; bases with no gene match: 6. CDR3: CASSSGLAGGSNNEQFF. The CDR3 region has the DNA TGCGCCAGCAGCTCCGGACTAGCGGGGGGGTCCAACAATGAGCAGTTCTTC.

Turning to this clonotype: A read error may be the cause here, since a much bigger clone is one base away. The DNA for the CDR3 is TGCGCCAGCAGTCTTGAACTAGCGGGAGTCACAGATACGCAGTATTTT. Translation gives CASSLELAGVTDTQYF. This chain uses TRBV10-2 with TRBJ2-3; 11 bases align to TRBD2. Losses at the gene ends were 5 bases for V and 2 bases for J; bases not matched to a gene: 6. The CDR3 extends over 16 amino acids. CDR1 WSHSY and CDR2 SAAADI come from the germline V gene.

This rearrangement joins TRBV3-1 to TRBJ1-1; TRBD1 is a possible D gene (6 bases). The ends were cut back, 6 bases at V and 5 bases at J, with 13 bases in the middle. From germline, CDR1 is LGHDT and CDR2 YNNKEL (reference sequence). This CDR3 is 13 amino acids long. The CDR3 DNA reads TGTGCCAGCAGTTTCTACAGGGTTACTGAAGCTTTCTTT. This translates into CASSFYRVTEAFF.

This clonotype was seen many times. V usage is TRBV7-9 and J usage is TRBJ2-7; D is possibly TRBD2 (5 bases). V lost 5 bases to trimming and J lost 5 bases, with 16 bases between them. The CDR3 has 14 residues. Germline CDR1 reads SEHNR; CDR2 reads FQNEAQ (reference sequence). In DNA, the CDR3 is TGTGCCAGCAGCAGCCGGGATCTTGTTGACGAGCAGTACTTC. Protein product: CASSSRDLVDEQYF.

This clonotype turned up a few times. V usage is TRBV4-1 and J usage is TRBJ2-3; weak D call: TRBD2 (6 bases). There are 15 residues in the CDR3. Between the trimmed V and J ends, which lost 4 bases and 2 bases, there was a span of 13 bases. Germline values: CDR1 MGHRA, CDR2 YSYEKL. The CDR3 region has the DNA TGCGCCAGCAGCCCAAACGGCGGGAACACAGATACGCAGTATTTT. As protein: CASSPNGGNTDTQYF.

This clonotype was observed a few times. The germline gene is not matched at one end of the junction; a read error may be the cause. The J gene is TRBJ1-1, the V gene TRBV7-9; the D is unclear. The CDR3 runs 15 residues. The germline gives CDR1 SEHNR, CDR2 FQNEAQ (reference sequence). The CDR3, as DNA: TGTGCCAGCAGATTAGTTCGGACCCTGAACACTGAAGCTTTCTTT. Protein: CASRLVRTLNTEAFF.

This clonotype showed up just a few times. At one of its ends the junction is not consistent with the germline gene, which may arise from a read error. V gene TRBV2 combines with J gene TRBJ1-1, with D unclear. The germline V gene encodes CDR1 SNHLY and CDR2 FYNNEI. The CDR3 spans 8 residues. CDR3 sequence (DNA): TGTGCCAGCAGATTAGAAGCTTTT. Its translation is CASRLEAF.

This clonotype was counted at least ten times. The genes are TRBV7-2 and TRBJ2-7; 11 bases agree with TRBD2. Germline loops: CDR1 SGHTA, CDR2 FQGNSA. With 5 bases clipped from V and 6 bases from J, the junction kept 9 bases outside the gene matches. The CDR3 has 15 residues. This CDR3 reads CASSVRLAGTREQYF. The DNA of the CDR3 is TGTGCCAGCAGCGTACGACTAGCGGGGACACGCGAGCAGTACTTC.

The CDR3, as DNA: TGTGCCAGCAGCCAAGGGACAGGGTCGTTCTATGGCTACACCTTC. Translation gives CASSQGTGSFYGYTF. The chain links TRBV14 to TRBJ1-2; 8 nucleotides line up with TRBD1. The germline CDR1 and CDR2 sequences are SGHDN and FVKESK. The CDR3 contains 15 residues. V lost 1 base to trimming and J lost 4 bases; unmatched junction nucleotides: 5.

This chain links TRBV19 with TRBJ2-2; D gene unclear. CDR1 LNHDA and CDR2 SQIVND come from the germline V gene (reference sequence). V was shortened by 5 bases and J by 3 bases, with 10 bases between the two germline ends. This CDR3 is built from 14 residues. CDR3 DNA: TGTGCCAGTAGTCAAACTTCCTACACCGGGGAGCTGTTTTTT. It encodes CASSQTSYTGELFF.

This clonotype has a count of ten or more. The chain joins TRBV6-1 to TRBJ2-4; maybe TRBD2 (5 bases). V lost 2 bases and J lost 0, with 17 bases in between. This CDR3 contains 18 residues. Germline assignment: CDR1 MNHNS and CDR2 SASEGT. The CDR3 reads CASSERASLALAKNIQYF. Here the CDR3 DNA reads TGTGCCAGCAGTGAACGGGCTAGCCTTGCTCTAGCCAAAAACATTCAGTACTTC.

Notes on this clonotype: One junction end does not reproduce the germline sequence, and a read error may be involved. V usage is TRBV7-6 and J usage is TRBJ1-6; weak D call: TRBD1 (6 bases). The CDR3 has 13 amino acids. Per the germline V gene, CDR1 is SGHVS and CDR2 is FNYEAQ. CDR3 residues: CAVGQRENSLLHF. The DNA of the CDR3 is TGTGCCGTCGGACAGAGAGAAAATTCACTCCTCCACTTT.

There are many counts of this clonotype. The V and J genes are TRBV7-8 and TRBJ1-5, with D unresolved. Germline loops: CDR1 SGHVS, CDR2 FQNEAQ. Deletions cut 1 base from V and 0 bases from J, with 10 bases between. This CDR3 contains 16 residues. The CDR3 DNA sequence: TGTGCCAGCAGCTTAGACCGTCTGAATAGCAATCAGCCCCAGCATTTT. Its protein product is CASSLDRLNSNQPQHF.

This clonotype has ten or more counts. This chain links TRBV7-9 with TRBJ1-4; no firm D call. The CDR3 totals 14 residues. Germline V CDR1 and CDR2: SEHNR, FQNEAQ (reference sequence). The germline V and J ends were trimmed by 5 bases and 3 bases, with 10 bases remaining between them. In nucleotides, the CDR3 is TGTGCCAGCAGCCCGTCCGGGGCTAATGAAAAACTGTTTTTT. Translation: CASSPSGANEKLFF.

This clonotype was picked up a small number of times. This rearrangement joins TRBV4-2 to TRBJ1-1; TRBD1 is a possible D gene (5 bases). This CDR3 has 15 residues. Germline loops: CDR1 LGHNA, CDR2 YNFKEQ. The V end lost 2 bases, the J end lost 4 bases, and 14 bases lay between the germline ends. As DNA, the CDR3 is TGTGCCAGCAGCCAAACTCGGGGGGGGGGCACTGAAGCTTTCTTT. Residues: CASSQTRGGGTEAFF.

The chain uses TRBV29-1 and TRBJ2-1; TRBD1 aligns across 7 bases. Trimming took 7 bases from V and 6 from J; bases not matched to a gene: 6. This CDR3 is 12 amino acids long. Germline lookup yields CDR1 SQVTM and CDR2 ANQGSEA. This CDR3 is CSALTGINEQFF. The CDR3 DNA sequence: TGCAGCGCCCTGACAGGGATCAATGAGCAGTTCTTC.

This clonotype appeared many times. The chain has TRBV7-2 and TRBJ2-7, with TRBD1 identical over 9 bases. J was trimmed by 4 bases and V by 0 bases; bases with no gene match: 10. This CDR3 contains 17 residues. Germline CDR1 is SGHTA and CDR2 is FQGNSA. The CDR3 loop reads CASSLADLGQGFYEQYF. CDR3 coding DNA: TGTGCCAGCAGCTTAGCAGACCTGGGACAGGGCTTTTACGAGCAGTACTTC. The variable domain in full, with the rest retrieved from reference TRBV7-2 and TRBJ2-7, is GAGVSQSPSNKVTEKGKDVELRCDPISGHTALYWYRQSLGQGLEFLIYFQGNSAPDKSGLPSDRFSAERTGGSVSTLTIQRTQQEDSAVYLCASSLADLGQGFYEQYFGPGTRLTVT.

This clonotype was seen once. CDR3 in amino acids: CATTDRLRVETEAFF. The CDR3 DNA follows: TGTGCCACCACCGATCGTTTACGGGTGGAAACTGAAGCTTTCTTT. This chain uses TRBV15 with TRBJ1-1; D remains unclear. This CDR3 is built from 15 residues. The ends were cut back, 7 bases at V and 5 bases at J, with 20 bases in the middle. Germline V gives CDR1 LNHNV, CDR2 YYDKDF (reference sequence).

The table lists this clonotype with many counts. This chain links TRBV28 with TRBJ2-1, with a weak D call TRBD2 (5 bases). Germline V gene data show CDR1 as MDHEN and CDR2 as SYDVKM. This CDR3 region has 15 residues. Trimming pared 2 bases from V and 6 bases from J, leaving 14 bases between. The CDR3 coding sequence is TGTGCCAGCAGTTTAGGTGGAGGAGGAACCAATGAGCAGTTCTTC. Translation gives CASSLGGGGTNEQFF.

Only a few counts were recorded for this clonotype. The V call is TRBV5-1, the J call TRBJ2-2, with no clear D. Between the trimmed V and J ends, which lost 0 bases and 4 bases, there was a span of 19 bases. Germline loops: CDR1 SGHRS, CDR2 YFSETQ. The CDR3 is made up of 18 amino acids. The CDR3 bases are TGCGCCAGCAGCTTGGGCCTGAAAGAGCACAGATCCACCGGGGAGCTGTTTTTT. Translating gives CASSLGLKEHRSTGELFF.

This clonotype was seen ten or more times. This chain uses TRBV7-8 with TRBJ2-1, with TRBD2 matching 9 bases. J gave up 2 bases and V 6 bases, and 14 bases lay outside the gene matches. The CDR3 has 18 amino acids. Germline CDR1 reads SGHVS; CDR2 reads FQNEAQ. The CDR3: CASRKEYGSGGTYNEQFF. CDR3 DNA: TGTGCCAGCAGGAAAGAGTATGGTAGCGGGGGAACCTACAATGAGCAGTTCTTC.